This T cell receptor beta chain was obtained from a study of T cell responses to AZD1222 COVID-19 vaccine. Germline V gene lookup returns CDR1 MNHEY and CDR2 SVGAGI. CDR3 length equals 16 residues. Trimming took off 0 bases at V and 4 bases at J, with 10 bases between the two ends. Details on this clone: Its target is not known.

Study-wide points: Targets within unmutated variant regions were reportedly found for nearly half of spike-specific TCRs.

The repertoire was sequenced with immunoSEQ multiplex PCR; TCRdb's copy has only in-frame clones and lacks some. The repertoire holds over 150,000 clones, with more than 90% as singletons. The sequencing used peripheral blood, collected on day 0 of AZD1222 vaccination. The chain uses TRBV6-5 and TRBJ2-6; a weak D match, TRBD2 (5 bases). This receptor was identified in an adult in good health. DNA of the CDR3: TGTGCCAGCAGTTACTCGTATACGGGGGGGGCCAACGTCCTGACTTTC. This encodes CASSYSYTGGANVLTF.